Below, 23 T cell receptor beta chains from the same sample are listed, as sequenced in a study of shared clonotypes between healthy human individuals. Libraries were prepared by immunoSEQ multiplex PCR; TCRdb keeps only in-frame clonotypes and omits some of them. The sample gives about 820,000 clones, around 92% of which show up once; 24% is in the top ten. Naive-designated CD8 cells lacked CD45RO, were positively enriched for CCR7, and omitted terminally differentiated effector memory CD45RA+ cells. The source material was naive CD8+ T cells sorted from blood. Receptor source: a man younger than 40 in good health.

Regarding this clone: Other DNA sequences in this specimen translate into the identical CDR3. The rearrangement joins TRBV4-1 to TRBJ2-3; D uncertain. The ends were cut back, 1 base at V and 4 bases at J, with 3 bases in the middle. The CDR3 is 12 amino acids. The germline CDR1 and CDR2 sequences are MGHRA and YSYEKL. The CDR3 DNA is TGCGCCAGCAGCCAAGTTGCAGATACGCAGTATTTT. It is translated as CASSQVADTQYF.

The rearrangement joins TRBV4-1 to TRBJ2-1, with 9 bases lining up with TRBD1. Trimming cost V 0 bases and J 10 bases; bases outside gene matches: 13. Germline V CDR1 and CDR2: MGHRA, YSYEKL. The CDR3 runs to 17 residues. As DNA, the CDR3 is TGCGCCAGCAGCCAAGATGACAGGGGGGTAGCAGTTAGGGAGCAGTTCTTC. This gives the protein CASSQDDRGVAVREQFF.

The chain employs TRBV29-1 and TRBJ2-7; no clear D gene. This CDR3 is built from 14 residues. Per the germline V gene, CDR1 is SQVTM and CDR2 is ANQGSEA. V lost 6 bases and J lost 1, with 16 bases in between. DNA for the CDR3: TGCAGCGTGGCACCCGGCGGCCAATCCTACGAGCAGTACTTC. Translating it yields CSVAPGGQSYEQYF.

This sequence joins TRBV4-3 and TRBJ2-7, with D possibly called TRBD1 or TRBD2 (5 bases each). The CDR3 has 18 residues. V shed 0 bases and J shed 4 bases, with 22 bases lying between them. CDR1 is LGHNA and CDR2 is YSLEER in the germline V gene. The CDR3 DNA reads TGCGCCAGCAGCCAAGATCTGGTGGGGGAGACTTTAGCTTACGAGCAGTACTTC. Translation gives CASSQDLVGETLAYEQYF.

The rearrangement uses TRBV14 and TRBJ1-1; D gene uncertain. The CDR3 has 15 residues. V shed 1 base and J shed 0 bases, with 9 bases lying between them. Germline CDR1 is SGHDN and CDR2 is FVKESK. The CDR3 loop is CASSQGVKMNTEAFF. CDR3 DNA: TGTGCCAGCAGCCAAGGGGTCAAGATGAACACTGAAGCTTTCTTT.

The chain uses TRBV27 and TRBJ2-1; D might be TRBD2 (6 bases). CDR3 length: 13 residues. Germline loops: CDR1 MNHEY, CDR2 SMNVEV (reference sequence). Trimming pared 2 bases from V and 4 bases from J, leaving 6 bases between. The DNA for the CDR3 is TGTGCCAGCAGTTTAGCGGGGTACAATGAGCAGTTCTTC. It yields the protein CASSLAGYNEQFF.

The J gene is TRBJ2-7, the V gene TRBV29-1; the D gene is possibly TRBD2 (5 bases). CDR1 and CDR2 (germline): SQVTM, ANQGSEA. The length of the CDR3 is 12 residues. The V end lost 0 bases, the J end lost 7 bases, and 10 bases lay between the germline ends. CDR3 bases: TGCAGCGTTGAAGACCGGGGTGAAGAGCAGTACTTC. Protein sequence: CSVEDRGEEQYF.

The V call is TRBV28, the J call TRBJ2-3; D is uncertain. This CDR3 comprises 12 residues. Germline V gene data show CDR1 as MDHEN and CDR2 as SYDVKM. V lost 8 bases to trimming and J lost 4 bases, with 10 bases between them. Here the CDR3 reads CASGTNADTQYF. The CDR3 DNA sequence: TGTGCCAGCGGCACAAATGCAGATACGCAGTATTTT.

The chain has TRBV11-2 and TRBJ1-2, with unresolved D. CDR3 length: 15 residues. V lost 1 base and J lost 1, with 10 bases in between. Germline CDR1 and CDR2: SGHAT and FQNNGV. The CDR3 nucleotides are TGTGCCAGCAGCTTAGGGCGTAACTATAACTATGGCTACACCTTC. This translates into CASSLGRNYNYGYTF. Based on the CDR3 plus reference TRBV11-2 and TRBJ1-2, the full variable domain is EAGVAQSPRYKIIEKRQSVAFWCNPISGHATLYWYQQILGQGPKLLIQFQNNGVVDDSQLPKDRFSAERLKGVDSTLKIQPAKLEDSAVYLCASSLGRNYNYGYTFGSGTRLTVV.

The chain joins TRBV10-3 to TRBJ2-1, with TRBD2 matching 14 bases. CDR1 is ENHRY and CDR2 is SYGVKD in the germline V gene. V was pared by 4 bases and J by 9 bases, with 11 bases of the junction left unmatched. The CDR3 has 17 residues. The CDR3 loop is CAISVPPTSGRAGEQFF. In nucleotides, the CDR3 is TGTGCCATCAGTGTCCCCCCGACTAGCGGGAGGGCGGGTGAGCAGTTCTTC.

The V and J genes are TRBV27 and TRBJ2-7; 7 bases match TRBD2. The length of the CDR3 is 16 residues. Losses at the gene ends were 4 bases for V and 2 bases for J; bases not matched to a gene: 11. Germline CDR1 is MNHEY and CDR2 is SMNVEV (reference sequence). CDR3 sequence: CASSYIAGRPTYEQYF. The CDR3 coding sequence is TGTGCCAGCAGTTACATAGCGGGCAGACCCACCTACGAGCAGTACTTC.

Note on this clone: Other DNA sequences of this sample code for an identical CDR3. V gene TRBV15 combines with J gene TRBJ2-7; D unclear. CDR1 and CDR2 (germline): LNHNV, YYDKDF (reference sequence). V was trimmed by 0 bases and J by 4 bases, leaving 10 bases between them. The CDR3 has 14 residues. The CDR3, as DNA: TGTGCCACCAGCAGAGATTTGGGCGGATACGAGCAGTACTTC. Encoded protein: CATSRDLGGYEQYF.

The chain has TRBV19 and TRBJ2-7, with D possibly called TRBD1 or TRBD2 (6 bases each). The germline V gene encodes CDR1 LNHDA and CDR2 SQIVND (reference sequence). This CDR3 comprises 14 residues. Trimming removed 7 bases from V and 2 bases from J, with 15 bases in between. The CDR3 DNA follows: TGTGCCAGTACCCTACGAGGGGGGACCTACGAGCAGTACTTC. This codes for CASTLRGGTYEQYF.

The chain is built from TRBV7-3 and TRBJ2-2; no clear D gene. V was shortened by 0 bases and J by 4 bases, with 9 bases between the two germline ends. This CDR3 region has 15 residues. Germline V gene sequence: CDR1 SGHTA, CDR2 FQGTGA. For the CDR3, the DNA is TGTGCCAGCAGCTTAACGGCTGGTGGCACCGGGGAGCTGTTTTTT. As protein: CASSLTAGGTGELFF. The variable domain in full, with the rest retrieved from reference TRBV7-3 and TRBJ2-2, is GAGVSQTPSNKVTEKGKYVELRCDPISGHTALYWYRQSLGQGPEFLIYFQGTGAADDSGLPNDRFFAVRPEGSVSTLKIQRTERGDSAVYLCASSLTAGGTGELFFGEGSRLTVL.

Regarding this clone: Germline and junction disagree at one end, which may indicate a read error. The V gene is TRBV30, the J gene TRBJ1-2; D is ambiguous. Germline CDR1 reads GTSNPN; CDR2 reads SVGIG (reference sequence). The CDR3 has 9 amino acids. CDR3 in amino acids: CAGIWDSFF. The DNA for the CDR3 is TGTGCCGGTATCTGGGATTCTTTCTTC.

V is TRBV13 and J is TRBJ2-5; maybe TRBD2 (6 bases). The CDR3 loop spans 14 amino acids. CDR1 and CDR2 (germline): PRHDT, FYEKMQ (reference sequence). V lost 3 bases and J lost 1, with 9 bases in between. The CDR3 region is CASSLGGGQETQYF. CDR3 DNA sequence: TGTGCCAGCAGCTTGGGGGGAGGCCAAGAGACCCAGTACTTC. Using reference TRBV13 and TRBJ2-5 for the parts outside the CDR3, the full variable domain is AAGVIQSPRHLIKEKRETATLKCYPIPRHDTVYWYQQGPGQDPQFLISFYEKMQSDKGSIPDRFSAQQFSDYHSELNMSSLELGDSALYFCASSLGGGQETQYFGPGTRLLVL.

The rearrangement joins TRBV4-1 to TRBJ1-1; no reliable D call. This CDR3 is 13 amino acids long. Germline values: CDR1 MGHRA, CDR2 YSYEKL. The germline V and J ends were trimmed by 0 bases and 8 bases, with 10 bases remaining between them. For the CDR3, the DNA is TGCGCCAGCAGCCAAGAATCCCGAAACGAAGCTTTCTTT. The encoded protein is CASSQESRNEAFF.

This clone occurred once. CDR3 residues: CASSRLGYGYEQYF. The DNA of the CDR3 is TGTGCCAGCAGCCGCCTAGGGTACGGGTACGAGCAGTACTTC. This chain joins TRBV5-5 and TRBJ2-7; D remains ambiguous. Germline V gene lookup returns CDR1 SGHKS and CDR2 YYEKEE (reference sequence). V was clipped by 4 bases and J by 4 bases, with 15 bases between them. The CDR3 contains 14 residues.

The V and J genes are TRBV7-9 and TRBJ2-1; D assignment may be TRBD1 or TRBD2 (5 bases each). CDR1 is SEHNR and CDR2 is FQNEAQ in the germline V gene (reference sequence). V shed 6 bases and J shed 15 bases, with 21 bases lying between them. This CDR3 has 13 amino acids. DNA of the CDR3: TGTGCCAGCAGTCCCGATCCGGGACGGTGGTCGTTCTTC. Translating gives CASSPDPGRWSFF.

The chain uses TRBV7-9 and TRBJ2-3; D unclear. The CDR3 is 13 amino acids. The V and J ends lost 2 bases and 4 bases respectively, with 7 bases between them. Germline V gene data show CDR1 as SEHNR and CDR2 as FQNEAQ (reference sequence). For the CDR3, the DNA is TGTGCCAGCAGCTTAAGTGTAGCAGATACGCAGTATTTT. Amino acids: CASSLSVADTQYF.

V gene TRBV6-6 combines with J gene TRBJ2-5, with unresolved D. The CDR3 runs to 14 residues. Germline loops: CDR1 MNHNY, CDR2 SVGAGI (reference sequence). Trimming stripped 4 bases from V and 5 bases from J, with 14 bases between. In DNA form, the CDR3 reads TGTGCCAGCAGTTCTGGCCCTGGGCGGGAGACCCAGTACTTC. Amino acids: CASSSGPGRETQYF.

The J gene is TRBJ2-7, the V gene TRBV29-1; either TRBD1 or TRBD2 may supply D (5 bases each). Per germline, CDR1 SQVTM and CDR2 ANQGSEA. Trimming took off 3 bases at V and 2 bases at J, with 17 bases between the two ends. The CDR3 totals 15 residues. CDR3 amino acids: CSVEGDAPFPYEQYF. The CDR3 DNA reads TGCAGCGTTGAGGGGGATGCCCCGTTCCCCTACGAGCAGTACTTC.

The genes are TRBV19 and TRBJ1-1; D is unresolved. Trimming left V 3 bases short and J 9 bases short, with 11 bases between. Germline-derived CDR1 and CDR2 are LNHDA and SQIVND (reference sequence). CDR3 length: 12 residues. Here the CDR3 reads CASSIDWEKAFF. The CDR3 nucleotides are TGTGCCAGTAGTATTGATTGGGAGAAAGCTTTCTTT.